The T cell receptor (beta chain) described here comes from a study of cytomegalovirus exposure and HLA in healthy donors. V lost 1 base and J lost 3; bases outside the gene matches: 3. The CDR3 length is 15 residues. CDR1 and CDR2 from the germline V gene are SGHRS and YFSETQ. Study results and caveats: Presence/absence analyses assumed roughly uniform sequencing depth across donors, which may not hold. Most TCR sequences proved rare, with some public TCRs found in many donors.

To note about this clone: Its target is unknown.

The study ran its PCR with 60 Vbeta and 13 Jbeta primers. Sequencing used immunoSEQ multiplex PCR; TCRdb keeps in-frame clones, though not all of them. The sample records some 190,000 clones, about 79% being singletons. This chain uses TRBV5-1 with TRBJ2-7; 11 bases are a match to TRBD1. The TCR was taken from a man younger than 30 in good health and CMV-seronegative. The source material was PBMCs. The CDR3 here is CASSLPGQGVYEQYF. The CDR3 region has the DNA TGCGCCAGCAGCTTGCCGGGACAGGGGGTCTACGAGCAGTACTTC.